Each of the 17 T cell receptor beta chains below was sequenced from the same sample in a study of T cells in Graves' hyperthyroidism and ophthalmopathy. TCR beta CDR3 regions were amplified from RNA. HTBI primers were the set used in a first-round RT-PCR of the TCR CDR3. TCRdb independently ran MiXCR on the multiplex PCR reads; one entry per CDR3 protein. The sample holds fewer than 500,000 distinct CDR3 sequences; 14% are singletons and the top ten take 20%. Sequenced: blood. The receptor set was obtained from a woman in her twenties or thirties with Graves' ophthalmopathy.

The sample holds many counts of this clonotype. Its ends do not fully match the called genes, so a read error is possible. The chain uses TRBV4-1 and TRBJ2-5; no clear D gene. Germline values: CDR1 MGHRA, CDR2 YSYEKL. The CDR3 totals 13 residues. This CDR3 is CASSQGIADFMNF. In DNA, the CDR3 is TGCGCCAGCAGCCAAGGAATCGCCGACTTCATGAACTTC.

In this sample, this clonotype turned up many times. This chain uses TRBV28 with TRBJ2-5; 7 bases are shared with TRBD1. The CDR3 length is 13 residues. The germline V gene encodes CDR1 MDHEN and CDR2 SYDVKM. The V and J ends lost 6 bases and 5 bases, in that order; junction bases with no gene match: 6. The CDR3 region is CASRGTGAETQYF. The CDR3 DNA sequence: TGTGCCAGCAGGGGTACAGGGGCCGAGACCCAGTACTTC.

This clonotype was counted at least ten times. This sequence joins TRBV27 and TRBJ2-3, with 7 bases that match TRBD1. V shed 4 bases, J shed 0 bases, and the junction held 10 bases outside the gene matches. The CDR3 runs to 17 residues. CDR1 and CDR2 from the germline V gene are MNHEY and SMNVEV (reference sequence). The CDR3 loop is CASSSRGQALSTDTQYF. CDR3 sequence (DNA): TGTGCCAGCAGTTCCCGTGGACAGGCCCTTAGCACAGATACGCAGTATTTT.

The CDR3 coding sequence is TGTGCCAGCAGTTTTGGGGGGCCGAATGAGCAGTTCTTC. Amino acids: CASSFGGPNEQFF. The chain recombines TRBV12-3 or TRBV12-4 with TRBJ2-1, with D possibly being TRBD1 or TRBD2 (6 bases each). This CDR3 comprises 13 residues. V was shortened by 3 bases and J by 7 bases, with 10 bases between the two germline ends.

In its sample, this clonotype was seen many times. The V gene is TRBV20-1, the J gene TRBJ2-7; no clear D gene. V lost 6 bases and J 1 base, leaving 10 bases between the germline ends. Germline V CDR1 and CDR2: DFQATT, SNEGSKA (reference sequence). The CDR3 is made up of 12 amino acids. The CDR3 protein is CSANIGSYEQYF. The CDR3 DNA is TGCAGTGCAAACATTGGTTCCTACGAGCAGTACTTC.

V usage is TRBV20-1 and J usage is TRBJ2-5; D may be TRBD2 (7 bases). The CDR3 length is 15 residues. V lost 3 bases, J lost 4 bases, and 18 bases lay in between. Germline-derived CDR1 and CDR2 are DFQATT and SNEGSKA (reference sequence). This CDR3 is CSASRGAGAGETQYF. CDR3 coding DNA: TGCAGTGCTAGCCGAGGGGCGGGGGCCGGAGAGACCCAGTACTTC.

This clonotype was counted many times. The rearrangement joins TRBV2 to TRBJ2-1, with a possible D match to TRBD1 (6 bases). Germline loops: CDR1 SNHLY, CDR2 FYNNEI. With 7 bases removed from V and 2 bases from J, the gap between germline ends came to 6 bases. This CDR3 has 12 amino acids. CDR3 sequence reads: CASTGAYNEQFF. For the CDR3, the DNA is TGTGCCAGCACAGGGGCCTACAATGAGCAGTTCTTC.

V is TRBV27 and J is TRBJ2-1, with TRBD1 as a possible D gene (5 bases). From germline, CDR1 is MNHEY and CDR2 SMNVEV (reference sequence). Trimming took off 6 bases at V and 8 bases at J, with 11 bases between the two ends. This CDR3 has 12 residues. The CDR3 here is CASRQAGHEQFF. The DNA of the CDR3 is TGTGCCAGCAGACAGGCCGGCCATGAGCAGTTCTTC.

V usage is TRBV20-1 and J usage is TRBJ2-2; TRBD2 matches 8 bases. V was pared by 3 bases and J by 6 bases, with 9 bases of the junction left unmatched. The CDR3 length is 15 residues. Germline V CDR1 and CDR2: DFQATT, SNEGSKA (reference sequence). CDR3 amino acids: CSASLAGRFPGELFF. The CDR3 DNA is TGCAGTGCTAGTTTAGCGGGGAGGTTTCCCGGGGAGCTGTTTTTT.

This clonotype was recorded at least ten times. The genes are TRBV12-3 or TRBV12-4 and TRBJ2-2; TRBD1 is a possible D gene (5 bases). The CDR3 contains 14 residues. The germline V and J ends were trimmed by 2 bases and 6 bases, with 10 bases remaining between them. CDR3: CASSLLQGSGELFF. The CDR3 DNA reads TGTGCCAGCAGTTTACTTCAGGGTTCCGGGGAGCTGTTTTTT.

This clonotype was seen at least ten times. The chain recombines TRBV12-3 or TRBV12-4 with TRBJ1-5, with D tentatively TRBD1 (5 bases). V was trimmed by 6 bases and J by 3 bases, leaving 9 bases between them. This CDR3 has 13 amino acids. The DNA of the CDR3 is TGTGCCAGCAGGGGGGGGACCAATCAGCCCCAGCATTTT. It specifies CASRGGTNQPQHF.

The chain joins TRBV2 to TRBJ2-7; 13 positions match TRBD2. CDR3 length: 16 amino acids. The V gene's germline CDR1 is SNHLY and CDR2 FYNNEI. Unmatched junction bases numbered 11, after V lost 3 bases and J lost 9 bases. CDR3 sequence (DNA): TGTGCCAGCAGTGATATAAGACTAGCGGGGGGAAACGGGCAGTACTTC. This sequence encodes CASSDIRLAGGNGQYF.

This clonotype was seen only a few times. V usage is TRBV7-6 and J usage is TRBJ2-3; 11 bases fit TRBD2. Germline V CDR1 and CDR2: SGHVS, FNYEAQ. CDR3 length: 16 residues. V trimming: 2 bases; J trimming: 11 bases; junction bases outside the gene matches: 12. This CDR3 reads CASSLPRSGGAQRQYF. For the CDR3, the DNA is TGTGCCAGCAGCTTACCTCGTAGCGGGGGGGCTCAGAGGCAGTATTTT.

This sequence joins TRBV4-1 and TRBJ2-1, with 9 positions matching TRBD2. The CDR3 covers 15 residues. The V and J ends lost 4 bases and 4 bases, in that order; junction bases with no gene match: 5. Germline CDR1 and CDR2: MGHRA and YSYEKL. CDR3 region: CASSLRTSAYNEQFF. The DNA of the CDR3 is TGCGCCAGCAGCCTTAGGACTAGCGCTTACAATGAGCAGTTCTTC.

A remark on this clonotype: This may stem from a read error, because a much larger clone lies one nucleotide away. The chain carries TRBV12-3 or TRBV12-4 and TRBJ1-5; no clear D gene. This CDR3 comprises 12 residues. CDR3 bases: TGTGTCAGCAGTTATGCCAATCAGCCCCAGCATTTT. This codes for CVSSYANQPQHF.

This clonotype was recorded many times. This chain links TRBV7-9 with TRBJ2-1, with D possibly matching TRBD1 (8 bases). Germline values: CDR1 SEHNR, CDR2 FQNEAQ (reference sequence). The CDR3 covers 16 residues. Trimming took off 5 bases at V and 5 bases at J, with 19 bases between the two ends. This CDR3 is CASSQIQGGADNEQFF. CDR3 sequence (DNA): TGTGCCAGCAGCCAGATACAGGGGGGGGCGGACAATGAGCAGTTCTTC. The whole variable domain, remainder taken from reference TRBV7-9 and TRBJ2-1, is DTGVSQNPRHKITKRGQNVTFRCDPISEHNRLYWYRQTLGQGPEFLTYFQNEAQLEKSRLLSDRFSAERPKGSFSTLEIQRTEQGDSAMYLCASSQIQGGADNEQFFGPGTRLTVL.

This clonotype was seen many times. The V and J genes are TRBV24-1 and TRBJ2-2, with 7 bases matching TRBD2. The V segment lost 10 bases and the J segment 3 bases; nucleotides outside the gene matches: 7. Germline V gene data show CDR1 as KGHDR and CDR2 as SFDVKD. The CDR3 extends over 14 amino acids. As DNA, the CDR3 is TGTGCCACAGCTAGCGGAGCTCACACCGGGGAGCTGTTTTTT. Protein: CATASGAHTGELFF.